The sample holds a few counts of the clone carrying this TCR beta chain. Its antigen is as yet unknown. The data were obtained in a study of T cells after yellow fever vaccination. The wider study: Fractions of limited cellularity were prepared by means of SMART-Seq v4 Ultra Low Input. Study-level results: Among all clonotypes, a small share was observed in both CD4 and CD8 compartments. Post-booster repertoires again held most primary-vaccination clones (96% CD4, about 90% CD8).

As TCR cDNA was made by 5'RACE template switching, a universal primer site and UMIs were added. From the 5' RACE reads, TCRdb called clonotypes with MiXCR, one entry per CDR3 protein. The sample includes 250,000 to 350,000 distinct CDR3 sequences, around 4.4% seen only once; the top ten take roughly a fifth. V was pared by 4 bases and J by 4 bases, with 11 bases of the junction left unmatched. Germline V gene lookup returns CDR1 SGHAT and CDR2 FQNNGV. The CDR3 covers 16 residues. This chain uses TRBV11-2 with TRBJ2-5; 8 nucleotides agree with TRBD2. The receptor comes from a young man who received the YFV17D yellow fever vaccine. Sequenced material: PBMCs, taken 15 days after the yellow fever booster vaccination. CDR3 residues: CASSSSGGWGRETQYF. The CDR3 coding sequence is TGTGCCAGCAGCTCAAGCGGGGGATGGGGTAGAGAGACCCAGTACTTC.